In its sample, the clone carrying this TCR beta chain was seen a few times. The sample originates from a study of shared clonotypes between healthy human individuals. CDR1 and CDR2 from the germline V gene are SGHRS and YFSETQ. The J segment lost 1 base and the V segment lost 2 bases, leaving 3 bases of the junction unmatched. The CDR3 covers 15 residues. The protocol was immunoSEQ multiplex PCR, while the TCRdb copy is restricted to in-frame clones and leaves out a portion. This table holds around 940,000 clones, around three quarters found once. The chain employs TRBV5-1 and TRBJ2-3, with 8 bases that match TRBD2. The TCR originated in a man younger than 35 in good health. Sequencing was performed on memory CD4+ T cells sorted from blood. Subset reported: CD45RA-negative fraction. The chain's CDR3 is CASSFPTSGTDTQYF. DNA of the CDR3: TGCGCCAGCAGCTTTCCGACTAGCGGCACAGATACGCAGTATTTT.